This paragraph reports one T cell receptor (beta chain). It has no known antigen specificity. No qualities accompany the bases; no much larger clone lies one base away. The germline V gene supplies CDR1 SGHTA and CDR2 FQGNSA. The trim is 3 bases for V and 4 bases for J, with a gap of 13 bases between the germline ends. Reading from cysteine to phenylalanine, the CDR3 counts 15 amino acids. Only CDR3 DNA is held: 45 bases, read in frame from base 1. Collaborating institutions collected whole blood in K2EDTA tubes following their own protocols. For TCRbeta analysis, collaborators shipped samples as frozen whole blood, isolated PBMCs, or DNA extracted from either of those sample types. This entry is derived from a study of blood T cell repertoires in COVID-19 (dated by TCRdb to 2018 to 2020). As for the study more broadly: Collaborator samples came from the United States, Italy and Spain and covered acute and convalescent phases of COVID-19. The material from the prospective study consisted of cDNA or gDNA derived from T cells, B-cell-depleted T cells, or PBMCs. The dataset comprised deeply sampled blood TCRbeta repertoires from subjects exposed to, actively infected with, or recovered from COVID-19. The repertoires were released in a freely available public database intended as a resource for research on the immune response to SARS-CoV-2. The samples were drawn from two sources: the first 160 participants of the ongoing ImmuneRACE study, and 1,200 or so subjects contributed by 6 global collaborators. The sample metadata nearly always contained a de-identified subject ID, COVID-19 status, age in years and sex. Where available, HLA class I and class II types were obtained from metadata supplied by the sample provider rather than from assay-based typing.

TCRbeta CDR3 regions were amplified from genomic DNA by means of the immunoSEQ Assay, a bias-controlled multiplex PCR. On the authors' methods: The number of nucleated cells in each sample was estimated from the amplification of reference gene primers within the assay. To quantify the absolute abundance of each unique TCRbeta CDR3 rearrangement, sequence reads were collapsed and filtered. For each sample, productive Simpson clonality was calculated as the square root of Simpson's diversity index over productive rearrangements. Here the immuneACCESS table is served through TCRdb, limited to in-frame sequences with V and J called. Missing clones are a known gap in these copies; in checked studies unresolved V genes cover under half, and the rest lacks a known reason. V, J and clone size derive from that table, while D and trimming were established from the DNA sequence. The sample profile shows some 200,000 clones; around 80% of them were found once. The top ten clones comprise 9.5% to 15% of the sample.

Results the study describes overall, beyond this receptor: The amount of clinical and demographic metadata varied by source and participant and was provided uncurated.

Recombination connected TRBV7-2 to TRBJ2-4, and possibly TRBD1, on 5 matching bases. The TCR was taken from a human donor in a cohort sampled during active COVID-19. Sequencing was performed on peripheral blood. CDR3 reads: CASSFAGYDKNIQYF. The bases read TGTGCCAGCAGCTTTGCAGGGTACGATAAAAACATTCAGTACTTC.